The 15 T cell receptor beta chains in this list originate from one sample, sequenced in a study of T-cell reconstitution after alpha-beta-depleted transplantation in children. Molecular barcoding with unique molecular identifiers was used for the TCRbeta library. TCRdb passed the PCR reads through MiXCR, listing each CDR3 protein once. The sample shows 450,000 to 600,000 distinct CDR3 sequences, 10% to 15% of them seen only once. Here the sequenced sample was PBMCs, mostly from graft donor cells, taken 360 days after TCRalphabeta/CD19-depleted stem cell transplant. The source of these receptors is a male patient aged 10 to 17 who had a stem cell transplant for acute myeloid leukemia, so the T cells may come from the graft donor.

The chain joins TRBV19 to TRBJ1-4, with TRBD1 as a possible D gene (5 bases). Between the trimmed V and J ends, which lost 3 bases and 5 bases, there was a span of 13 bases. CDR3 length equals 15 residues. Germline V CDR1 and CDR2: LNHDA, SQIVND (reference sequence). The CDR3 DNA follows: TGTGCCAGTAGTATGGGGCGGGGAAGGAATGAAAAACTGTTTTTT. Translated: CASSMGRGRNEKLFF.

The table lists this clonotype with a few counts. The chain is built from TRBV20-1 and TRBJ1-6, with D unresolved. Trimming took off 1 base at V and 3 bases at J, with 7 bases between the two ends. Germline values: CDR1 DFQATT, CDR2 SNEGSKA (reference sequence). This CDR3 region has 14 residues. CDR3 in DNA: TGCAGTGCTAGAGTGGTACTCTATAATTCACCCCTCCACTTT. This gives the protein CSARVVLYNSPLHF.

CDR3 in amino acids: CASSNNREQYF. The CDR3 bases are TGTGCCAGCAGTAATAACAGGGAGCAGTACTTC. The chain has TRBV6-6 and TRBJ2-7; perhaps TRBD1 as D (5 bases). The V and J ends lost 5 bases and 7 bases respectively, with 9 bases between them. The CDR3 has 11 residues. Germline V CDR1 and CDR2: MNHNY, SVGAGI (reference sequence).

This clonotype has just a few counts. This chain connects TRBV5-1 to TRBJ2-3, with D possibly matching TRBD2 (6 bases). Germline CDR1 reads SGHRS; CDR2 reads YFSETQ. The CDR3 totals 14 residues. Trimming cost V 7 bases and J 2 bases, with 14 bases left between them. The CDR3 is CASEGTPPTDTQYF. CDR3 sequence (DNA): TGCGCCAGCGAGGGGACTCCACCCACAGATACGCAGTATTTT.

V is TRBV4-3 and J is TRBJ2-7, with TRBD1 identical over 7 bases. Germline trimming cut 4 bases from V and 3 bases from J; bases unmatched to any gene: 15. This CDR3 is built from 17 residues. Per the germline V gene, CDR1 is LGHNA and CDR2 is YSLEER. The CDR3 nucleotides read TGCGCCAGCAGCCCAGTCCTTCGCGGGTCAGGGGGCTACGAGCAGTACTTC. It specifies CASSPVLRGSGGYEQYF.

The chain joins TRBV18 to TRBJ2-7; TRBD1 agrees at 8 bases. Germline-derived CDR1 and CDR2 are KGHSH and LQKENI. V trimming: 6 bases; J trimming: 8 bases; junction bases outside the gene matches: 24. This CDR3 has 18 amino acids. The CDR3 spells CASSPSGQGARVAGKQYF. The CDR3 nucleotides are TGTGCCAGCTCCCCCTCAGGTCAGGGGGCACGTGTGGCGGGCAAGCAGTACTTC.

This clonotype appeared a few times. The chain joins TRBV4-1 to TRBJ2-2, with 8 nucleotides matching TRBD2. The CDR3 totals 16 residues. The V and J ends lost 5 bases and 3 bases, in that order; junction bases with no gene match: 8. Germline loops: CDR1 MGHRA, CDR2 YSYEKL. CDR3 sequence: CASSSLTSAYTGELFF. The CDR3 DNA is TGCGCCAGCAGCTCCCTGACTAGCGCCTACACCGGGGAGCTGTTTTTT.

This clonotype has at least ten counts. This CDR3 is CSVESSISYEQYF. Written as DNA, the CDR3 is TGCAGCGTTGAATCCAGCATTTCCTACGAGCAGTACTTC. V is TRBV29-1 and J is TRBJ2-7; no clear D. CDR1 and CDR2 from the germline V gene are SQVTM and ANQGSEA. The CDR3 length is 13 residues. The ends were cut back, 2 bases at V and 1 base at J, with 9 bases in the middle.

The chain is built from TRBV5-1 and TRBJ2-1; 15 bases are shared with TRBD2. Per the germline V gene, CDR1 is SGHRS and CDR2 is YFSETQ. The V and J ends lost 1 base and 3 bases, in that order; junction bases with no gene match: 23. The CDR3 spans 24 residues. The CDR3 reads CASSLSPGTGGKWGLAGGYNEQFF. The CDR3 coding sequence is TGCGCCAGCAGCTTGTCCCCCGGGACAGGGGGCAAGTGGGGACTAGCGGGAGGCTACAATGAGCAGTTCTTC.

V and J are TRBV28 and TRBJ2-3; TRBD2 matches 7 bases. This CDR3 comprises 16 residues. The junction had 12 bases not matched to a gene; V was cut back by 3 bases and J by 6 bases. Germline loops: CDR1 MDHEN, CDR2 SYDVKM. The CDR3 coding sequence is TGTGCCAGCAGTTTGCGGGGGAAGCCTCGATGGGATACGCAGTATTTT. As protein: CASSLRGKPRWDTQYF.

CDR3 nucleotides: TGTGCCAGCAGCTTGGGGGGGACGGGAGGACTCTACGAGCAGTACTTC. As protein: CASSLGGTGGLYEQYF. The J gene is TRBJ2-7, the V gene TRBV5-8; TRBD2 aligns across 7 bases. After removal of 0 bases from V and 3 bases from J, the junction contained 9 bases not matched to a gene. Germline V gene lookup returns CDR1 SGHTS and CDR2 YDEGEE. The CDR3 is 16 residues long.

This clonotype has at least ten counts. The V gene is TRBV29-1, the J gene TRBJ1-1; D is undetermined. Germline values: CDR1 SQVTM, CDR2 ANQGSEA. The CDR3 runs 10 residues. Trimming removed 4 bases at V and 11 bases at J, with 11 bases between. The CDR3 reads CSVVGLKAFF. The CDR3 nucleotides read TGCAGCGTTGTAGGGCTAAAGGCTTTCTTT.

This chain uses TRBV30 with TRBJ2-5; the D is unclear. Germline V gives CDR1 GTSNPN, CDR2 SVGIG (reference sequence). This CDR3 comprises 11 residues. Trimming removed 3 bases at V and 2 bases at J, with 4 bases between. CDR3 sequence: CAWRQQETQYF. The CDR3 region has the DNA TGTGCCTGGAGACAGCAAGAGACCCAGTACTTC.

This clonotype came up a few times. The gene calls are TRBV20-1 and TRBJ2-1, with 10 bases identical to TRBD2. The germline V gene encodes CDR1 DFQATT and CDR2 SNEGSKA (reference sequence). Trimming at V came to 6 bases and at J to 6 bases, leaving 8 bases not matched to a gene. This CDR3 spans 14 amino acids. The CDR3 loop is CSAPGTSVTNEQFF. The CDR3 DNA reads TGCAGTGCCCCCGGGACTAGCGTGACCAATGAGCAGTTCTTC.

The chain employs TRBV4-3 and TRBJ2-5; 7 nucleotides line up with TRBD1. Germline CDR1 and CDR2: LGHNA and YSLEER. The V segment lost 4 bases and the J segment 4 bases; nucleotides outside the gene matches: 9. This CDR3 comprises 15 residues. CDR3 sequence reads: CASSLGTVDRETQYF. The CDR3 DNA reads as TGCGCCAGCAGCCTGGGGACAGTGGATAGAGAGACCCAGTACTTC.